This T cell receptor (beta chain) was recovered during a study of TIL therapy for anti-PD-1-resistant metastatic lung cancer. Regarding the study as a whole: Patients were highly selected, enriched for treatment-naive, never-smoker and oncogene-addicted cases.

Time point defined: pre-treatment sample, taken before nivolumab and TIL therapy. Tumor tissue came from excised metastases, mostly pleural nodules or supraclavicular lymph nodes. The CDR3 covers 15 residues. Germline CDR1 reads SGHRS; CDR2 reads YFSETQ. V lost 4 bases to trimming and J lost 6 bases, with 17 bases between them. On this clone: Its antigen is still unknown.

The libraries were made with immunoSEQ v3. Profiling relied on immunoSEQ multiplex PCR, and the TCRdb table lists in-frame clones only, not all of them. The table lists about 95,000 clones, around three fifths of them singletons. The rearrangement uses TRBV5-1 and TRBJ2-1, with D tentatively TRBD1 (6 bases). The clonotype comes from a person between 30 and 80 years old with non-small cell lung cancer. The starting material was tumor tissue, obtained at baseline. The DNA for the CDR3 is TGCGCCAGCAGCCTAGGACAGAGAGGGGTCAATGAGCAGTTCTTC. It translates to CASSLGQRGVNEQFF. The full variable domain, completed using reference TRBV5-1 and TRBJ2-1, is KAGVTQTPRYLIKTRGQQVTLSCSPISGHRSVSWYQQTPGQGLQFLFEYFSETQRNKGNFPGRFSGRQFSNSRSEMNVSTLELGDSALYLCASSLGQRGVNEQFFGPGTRLTVL.